The source of this TCR beta chain is a study of blood T cell repertoires in COVID-19. Study-level background: Specimens from acute and convalescent COVID-19 originated in the United States, Italy and Spain. T cells, B-cell-depleted T cells, or PBMCs provided the cDNA or gDNA that served as material.

V was clipped by 3 bases and J by 6 bases, with 15 bases between them. CDR1 and CDR2 (germline): SGHTA, FQGTGA. CDR3 length: 15 amino acids. Authors' analysis steps: Amplified reference gene primers provided the basis for estimating nucleated cell counts. The repertoire was sequenced with immunoSEQ multiplex PCR; TCRdb's copy has only in-frame clones and lacks some. V, J and clone size were drawn from that table, and D and trimming were deduced from the DNA. This repertoire shows a few hundred thousand clones, under 90% found once; its top ten account for about 3%. The clonotype was recovered from a woman aged 18-29 years with acute or convalescent COVID-19. This chain joins TRBV7-3 and TRBJ2-1, with a tentative D call TRBD2 (5 bases). Sequenced sample: peripheral blood. Here the CDR3 DNA reads TGTGCCAGCAGCTTCGAGCGGACCGCTCGCAATGAGCAGTTCTTC. As protein: CASSFERTARNEQFF.